This TCR beta chain was identified during a study of OX40 agonist ivuxolimab in advanced cancers. Study in general: In this trial design, patients received ivuxolimab intravenously at 0.01 to 10 mg/kg every 2 weeks. A male proportion of over 75% was recorded, with mean age 60 years and range roughly 23 to 90. People who had prior anti-PD-1, anti-PD-L1 or anti-CTLA-4 therapy could take part, and under 50% had some. Overall study findings and caveats: The investigators did not determine what antigen specificity the expanded peripheral T cells had.

The CDR3 has 14 residues. V lost 5 bases, J lost 6 bases, and 14 bases lay in between. Germline V gene lookup returns CDR1 PRHDT and CDR2 FYEKMQ (reference sequence). This clone was observed a few times. What it recognizes is unknown. Additional DNA sequences in this sample encode the identical CDR3. Profiling relied on immunoSEQ multiplex PCR, and the TCRdb table lists in-frame clones only, not all of them. The table shows tens of thousands of clones, with around four fifths occurring only once. The material sequenced was CD4+ or CD8+ T cells sorted from blood, taken in a trial of the OX40 agonist ivuxolimab. J is TRBJ1-5 and V is TRBV13; D is unclear. This TCR came from an adult with an advanced solid tumor such as melanoma, head and neck, liver or kidney cancer. CDR3 coding DNA: TGTGCCAGCAGCCCTCGAGGGTCGGGTCAGCCCCAGCATTTT. It encodes CASSPRGSGQPQHF.